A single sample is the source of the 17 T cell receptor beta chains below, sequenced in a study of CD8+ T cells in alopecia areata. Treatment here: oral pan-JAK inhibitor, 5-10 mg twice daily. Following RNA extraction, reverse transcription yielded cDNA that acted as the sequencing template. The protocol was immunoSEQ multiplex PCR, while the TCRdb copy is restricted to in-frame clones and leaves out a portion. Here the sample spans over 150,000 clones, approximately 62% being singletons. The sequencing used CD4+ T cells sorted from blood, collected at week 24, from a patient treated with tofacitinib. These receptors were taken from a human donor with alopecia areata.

The DNA of the CDR3 is TGTGCCAGCAGCTTACTTCCGGGCGGGAACACTGAAGCTTTCTTT. This gives the protein CASSLLPGGNTEAFF. The V gene is TRBV7-2, the J gene TRBJ1-1, with unresolved D. Germline lookup yields CDR1 SGHTA and CDR2 FQGNSA. The CDR3 is 15 amino acids. Trimming left V 2 bases short and J 1 base short, with 11 bases between.

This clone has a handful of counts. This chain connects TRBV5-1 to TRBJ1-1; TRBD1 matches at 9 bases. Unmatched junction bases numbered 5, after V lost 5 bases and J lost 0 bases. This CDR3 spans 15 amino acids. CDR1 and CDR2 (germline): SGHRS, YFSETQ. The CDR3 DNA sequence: TGCGCCAGCAGGTCTACAGGGGGCCTGAACACTGAAGCTTTCTTT. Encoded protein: CASRSTGGLNTEAFF.

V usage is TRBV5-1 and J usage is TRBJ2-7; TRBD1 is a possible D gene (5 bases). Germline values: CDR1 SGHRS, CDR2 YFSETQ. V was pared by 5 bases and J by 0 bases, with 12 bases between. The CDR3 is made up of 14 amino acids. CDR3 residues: CASSPTASSYEQYF. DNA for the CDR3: TGCGCCAGCAGTCCGACAGCAAGCTCCTACGAGCAGTACTTC.

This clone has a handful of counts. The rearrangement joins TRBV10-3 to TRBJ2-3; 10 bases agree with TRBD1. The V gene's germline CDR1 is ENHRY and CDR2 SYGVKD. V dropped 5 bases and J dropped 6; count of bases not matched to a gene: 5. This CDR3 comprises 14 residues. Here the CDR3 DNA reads TGTGCCATCAGTCCCGGGACAGGGGCGGATACGCAGTATTTT. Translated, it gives CAISPGTGADTQYF.

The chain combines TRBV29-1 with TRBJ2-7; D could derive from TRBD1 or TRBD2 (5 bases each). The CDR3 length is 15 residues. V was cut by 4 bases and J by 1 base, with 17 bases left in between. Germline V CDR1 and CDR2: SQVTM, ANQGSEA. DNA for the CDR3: TGCAGCGTTGTGTTTTCGGGACGGCTATCCTACGAGCAGTACTTC. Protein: CSVVFSGRLSYEQYF.

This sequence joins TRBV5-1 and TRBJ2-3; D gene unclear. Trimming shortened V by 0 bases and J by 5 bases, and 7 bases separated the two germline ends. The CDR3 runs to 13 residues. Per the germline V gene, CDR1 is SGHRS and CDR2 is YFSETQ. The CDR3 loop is CASSLAAGDTQYF. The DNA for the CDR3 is TGCGCCAGCAGCTTGGCGGCCGGAGATACGCAGTATTTT.

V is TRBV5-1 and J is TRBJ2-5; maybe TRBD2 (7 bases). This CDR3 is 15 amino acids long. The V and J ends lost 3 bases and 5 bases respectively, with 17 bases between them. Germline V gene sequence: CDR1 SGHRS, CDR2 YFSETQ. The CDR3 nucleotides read TGCGCCAGCAGCTCGGGACGGGGGGCCGGGGAGACCCAGTACTTC. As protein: CASSSGRGAGETQYF.

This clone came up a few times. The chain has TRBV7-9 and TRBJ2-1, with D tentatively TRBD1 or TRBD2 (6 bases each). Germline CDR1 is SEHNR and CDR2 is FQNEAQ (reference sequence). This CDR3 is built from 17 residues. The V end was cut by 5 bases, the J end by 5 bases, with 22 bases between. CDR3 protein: CASSINGGPVNHNEQFF. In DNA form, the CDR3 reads TGTGCCAGCAGCATAAATGGGGGGCCCGTAAACCACAATGAGCAGTTCTTC.

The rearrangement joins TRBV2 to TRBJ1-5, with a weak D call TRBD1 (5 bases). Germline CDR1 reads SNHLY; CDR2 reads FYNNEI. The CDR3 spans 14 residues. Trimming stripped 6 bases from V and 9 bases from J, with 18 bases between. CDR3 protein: CASSDLRDPWPQHF. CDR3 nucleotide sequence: TGTGCCAGCAGCGATCTACGGGACCCTTGGCCCCAGCATTTT.

The CDR3: CASSLRPPNYGYTF. As DNA, the CDR3 is TGTGCCAGCAGTTTGCGTCCCCCGAACTATGGCTACACCTTC. The chain links TRBV27 to TRBJ1-2; D uncertain. CDR3 size: 14 residues. V gave up 3 bases and J gave up 2 bases, with 10 bases separating them. In germline, CDR1 is MNHEY, CDR2 SMNVEV (reference sequence).

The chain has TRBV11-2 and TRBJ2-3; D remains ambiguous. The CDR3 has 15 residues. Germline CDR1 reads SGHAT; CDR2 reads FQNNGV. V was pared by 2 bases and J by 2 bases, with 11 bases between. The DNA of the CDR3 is TGTGCCAGCAGCTTAAACCCCCGAGACACAGATACGCAGTATTTT. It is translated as CASSLNPRDTDTQYF.

As DNA, the CDR3 is TGTGCCTGGAGTCTGACAGGGGGTTCTGACGACGGCTACACCTTC. Protein product: CAWSLTGGSDDGYTF. The V and J genes are TRBV30 and TRBJ1-2; TRBD1 aligns across 9 bases. CDR1 GTSNPN and CDR2 SVGIG come from the germline V gene (reference sequence). V trimming: 2 bases; J trimming: 8 bases; junction bases outside the gene matches: 12. The CDR3 has 15 residues. The whole variable domain, remainder taken from reference TRBV30 and TRBJ1-2, is SQTIHQWPATLVQPVGSPLSLECTVEGTSNPNLYWYRQAAGRGLQLLFYSVGIGQISSEVPQNLSASRPQDRQFILSSKKLLLSDSGFYLCAWSLTGGSDDGYTFGSGTRLTVV.

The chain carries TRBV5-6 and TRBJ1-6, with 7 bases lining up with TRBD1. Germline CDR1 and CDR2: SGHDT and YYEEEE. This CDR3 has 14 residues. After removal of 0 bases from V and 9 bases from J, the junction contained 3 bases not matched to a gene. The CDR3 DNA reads TGTGCCAGCAGCTTGGGAAGGGGGCGTTCACCCCTCCACTTT. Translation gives CASSLGRGRSPLHF. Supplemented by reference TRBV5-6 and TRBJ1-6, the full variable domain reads DAGVTQSPTHLIKTRGQQVTLRCSPKSGHDTVSWYQQALGQGPQFIFQYYEEEERQRGNFPDRFSGHQFPNYSSELNVNALLLGDSALYLCASSLGRGRSPLHFGNGTRLTVT.

In DNA, the CDR3 is TGTGCCAGCAGCCCGACAGGGAAGGTCTACGAGCAGTACTTC. The encoded protein is CASSPTGKVYEQYF. J is TRBJ2-7 and V is TRBV4-2; 7 bases fit TRBD1. This CDR3 is 14 amino acids long. V shed 4 bases, J shed 3 bases, and the junction held 6 bases outside the gene matches. Germline V gene lookup returns CDR1 LGHNA and CDR2 YNFKEQ.

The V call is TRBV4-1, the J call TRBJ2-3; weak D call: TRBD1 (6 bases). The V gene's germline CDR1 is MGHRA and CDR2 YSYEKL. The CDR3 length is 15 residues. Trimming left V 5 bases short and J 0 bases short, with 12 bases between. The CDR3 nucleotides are TGCGCCAGCAGCTTACTAGGGACAAGCACAGATACGCAGTATTTT. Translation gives CASSLLGTSTDTQYF.

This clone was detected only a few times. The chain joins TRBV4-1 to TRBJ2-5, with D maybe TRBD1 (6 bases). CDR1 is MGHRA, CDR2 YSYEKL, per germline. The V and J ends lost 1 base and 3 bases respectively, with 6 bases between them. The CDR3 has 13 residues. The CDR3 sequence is CASSQGTEETQYF. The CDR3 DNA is TGCGCCAGCAGCCAAGGGACAGAAGAGACCCAGTACTTC.

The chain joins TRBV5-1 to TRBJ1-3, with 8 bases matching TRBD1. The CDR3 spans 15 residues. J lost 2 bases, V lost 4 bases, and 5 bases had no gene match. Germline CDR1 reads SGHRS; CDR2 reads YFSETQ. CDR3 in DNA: TGCGCCAGCAGCGGACAGGGTCTCGCTGGAAACACCATATATTTT. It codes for CASSGQGLAGNTIYF.